This T cell receptor (beta chain) was observed in a study of T-cell reconstitution after alpha-beta-depleted transplantation in children. Regarding the study as a whole: Several hundred graft clones that had expanded were reportedly the source of alpha-beta T cells about two months after transplant. Fresh T-cell production supplied most of the T-cell counts and diversity seen one year after transplant.

About this clonotype itself: The target antigen is unknown.

Trimming stripped 3 bases from V and 0 bases from J, with 11 bases between. From germline, CDR1 is DFQATT and CDR2 SNEGSKA (reference sequence). The CDR3 has 14 amino acids. Unique molecular identifiers were incorporated when the TCRbeta library was constructed. TCRdb analysed the PCR reads with MiXCR anew, one entry per CDR3 protein. The sample holds approximately 500,000 distinct CDR3 sequences; 25% to 30% are singletons and the top ten take approximately 39%. The source is a boy in the first two years of life with Wiskott-Aldrich syndrome, due to receive a stem cell transplant. The chain employs TRBV20-1 and TRBJ1-1, with D perhaps matching TRBD1 (6 bases). Here the sequenced sample was PBMCs, taken before TCRalphabeta/CD19-depleted stem cell transplant. DNA of the CDR3: TGCAGTGCTAGGGGACATCCCTTGAACACTGAAGCTTTCTTT. Amino acid sequence: CSARGHPLNTEAFF.